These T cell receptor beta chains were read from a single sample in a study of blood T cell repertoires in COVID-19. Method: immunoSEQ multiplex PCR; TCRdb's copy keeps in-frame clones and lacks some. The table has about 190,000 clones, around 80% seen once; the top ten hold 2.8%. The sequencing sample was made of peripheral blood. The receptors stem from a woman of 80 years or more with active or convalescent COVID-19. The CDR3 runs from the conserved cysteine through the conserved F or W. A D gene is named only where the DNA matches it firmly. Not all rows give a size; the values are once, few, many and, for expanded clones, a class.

TGCGCCAGCAGCGGTACAGGGGGAGGTAATGAAAAACTGTTTTTT	CASSGTGGGNEKLFF	TRBJ1-4	TRBD1	TRBV5-1	once
TGCGCCAGCAGTCTCGACAGCCACTCCTACGAGCAGTACTTC	CASSLDSHSYEQYF	TRBJ2-7	-	TRBV5-1	-
TGTGCCAGCAGCTTGTATCAAAGGAGAGAGACCCAGTACTTC	CASSLYQRRETQYF	TRBJ2-5	-	TRBV5-4	-
TGTGCCAGCAGCCACCCGGGACAGAACACTGAAGCTTTCTTT	CASSHPGQNTEAFF	TRBJ1-1	-	TRBV7-8	-
TGTGCCAGTAGCCCACAGGGGGCAACTAATGAAAAACTGTTTTTT	CASSPQGATNEKLFF	TRBJ1-4	TRBD1	TRBV19	-
TGTGCCAGCAGTTTATCTCCCAGGGGGAATTCACCCCTCCACTTT	CASSLSPRGNSPLHF	TRBJ1-6	TRBD1	TRBV27	-
TGTGCCACCAGTGATAGGACAGATGGAGGAAACACCATATATTTT	CATSDRTDGGNTIYF	TRBJ1-3	-	TRBV24-1	-
TGTGCCAGCAGTTTATTACCTAGCGGGGGGCCGGCCAAAGATACGCAGTATTTT	CASSLLPSGGPAKDTQYF	TRBJ2-3	TRBD2	TRBV28	-
TGCGCCAGCAGCTTGGCCTCACGGAGCACCCTCCACTTT	CASSLASRSTLHF	TRBJ1-6	-	TRBV5-1	few
TGTGCCAGCTCACCTACGACTAGCGACGGGGAGACCCAGTACTTC	CASSPTTSDGETQYF	TRBJ2-5	TRBD2	TRBV18	-
TGCGCCAGCAGCCAAGTAGGAGGGCAGGGTTCACCCCTCCACTTT	CASSQVGGQGSPLHF	TRBJ1-6	-	TRBV4-3	-
TGTGCCAGCAGCCAAGTCAGGAACGTCAATAGCAATCAGCCCCAGCATTTT	CASSQVRNVNSNQPQHF	TRBJ1-5	-	TRBV4-2	-
TGCGCCAGCAGCCGTATGATGATCACTAGGTCAGGAGAGACCCAGTACTTC	CASSRMMITRSGETQYF	TRBJ2-5	-	TRBV4-1	-
TGTGCCAGCAGTTTATCCCTCATCAGAAAAAACATTCAGTACTTC	CASSLSLIRKNIQYF	TRBJ2-4	-	TRBV28	-
TGTGCCAGCAGCTTAGTGTGGCTTCCCGGGGAGCTGTTTTTT	CASSLVWLPGELFF	TRBJ2-2	-	TRBV7-9	-
TGTGCCAGTAGTATTGGACAGCGGTTGGGAGGCTACACCTTC	CASSIGQRLGGYTF	TRBJ1-2	-	TRBV19	-